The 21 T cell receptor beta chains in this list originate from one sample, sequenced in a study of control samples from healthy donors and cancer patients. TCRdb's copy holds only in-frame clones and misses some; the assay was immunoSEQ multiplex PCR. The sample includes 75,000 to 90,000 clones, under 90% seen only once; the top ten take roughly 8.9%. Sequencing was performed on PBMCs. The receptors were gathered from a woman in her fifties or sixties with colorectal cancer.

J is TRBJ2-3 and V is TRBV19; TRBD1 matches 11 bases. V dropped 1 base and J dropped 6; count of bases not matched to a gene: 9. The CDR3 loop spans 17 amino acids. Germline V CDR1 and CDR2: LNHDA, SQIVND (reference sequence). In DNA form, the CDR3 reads TGTGCCAGTAGTATAGCCCGGACAGGGGGCCCTCGGGATACGCAGTATTTT. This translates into CASSIARTGGPRDTQYF.

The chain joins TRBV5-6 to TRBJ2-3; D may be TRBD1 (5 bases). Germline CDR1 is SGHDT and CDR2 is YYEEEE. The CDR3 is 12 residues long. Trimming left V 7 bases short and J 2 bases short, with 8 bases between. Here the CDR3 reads CASATVTDTQYF. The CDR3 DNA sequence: TGTGCCAGCGCGACAGTCACAGATACGCAGTATTTT.

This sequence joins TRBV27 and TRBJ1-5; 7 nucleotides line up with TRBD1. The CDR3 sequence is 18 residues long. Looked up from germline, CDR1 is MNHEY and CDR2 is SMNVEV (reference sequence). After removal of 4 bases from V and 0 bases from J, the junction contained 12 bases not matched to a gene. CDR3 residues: CASSYRRDSAYSNQPQHF. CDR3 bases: TGTGCCAGCAGTTATCGCCGGGACAGCGCCTATAGCAATCAGCCCCAGCATTTT.

The CDR3 DNA is TGCGCCAGCAGCTTGGCCCACGACACCTCCACAGATACGCAGTATTTT. Protein product: CASSLAHDTSTDTQYF. The gene calls are TRBV5-1 and TRBJ2-3; no reliable D call. CDR3 length: 16 amino acids. Trimming took off 0 bases at V and 2 bases at J, with 13 bases between the two ends. The germline gives CDR1 SGHRS, CDR2 YFSETQ.

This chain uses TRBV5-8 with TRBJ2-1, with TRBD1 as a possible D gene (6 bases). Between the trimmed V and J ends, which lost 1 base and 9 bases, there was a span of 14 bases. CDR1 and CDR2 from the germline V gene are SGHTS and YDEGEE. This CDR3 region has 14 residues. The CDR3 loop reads CASSLLRGESEQFF. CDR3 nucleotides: TGTGCCAGCAGCTTGCTCAGGGGAGAGAGTGAGCAGTTCTTC.

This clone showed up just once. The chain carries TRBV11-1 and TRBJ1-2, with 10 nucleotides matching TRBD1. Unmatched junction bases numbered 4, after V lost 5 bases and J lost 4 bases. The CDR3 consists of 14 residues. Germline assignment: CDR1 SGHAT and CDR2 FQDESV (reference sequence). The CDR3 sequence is CASSPRQGAYGYTF. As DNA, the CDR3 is TGTGCCAGCAGCCCCAGACAGGGGGCCTATGGCTACACCTTC.

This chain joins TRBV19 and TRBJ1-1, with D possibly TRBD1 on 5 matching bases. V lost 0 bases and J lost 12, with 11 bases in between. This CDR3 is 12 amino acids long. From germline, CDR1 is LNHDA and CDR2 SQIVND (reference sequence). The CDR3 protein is CASSIERGGTFF. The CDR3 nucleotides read TGTGCCAGTAGTATAGAAAGGGGTGGGACTTTCTTT.

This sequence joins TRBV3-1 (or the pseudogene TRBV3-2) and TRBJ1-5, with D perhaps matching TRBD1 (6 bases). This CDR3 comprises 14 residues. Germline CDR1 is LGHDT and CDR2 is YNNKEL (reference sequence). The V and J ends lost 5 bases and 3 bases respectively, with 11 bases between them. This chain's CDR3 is CASSATGYNQPQHF. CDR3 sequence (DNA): TGTGCCAGCAGCGCTACAGGGTACAATCAGCCCCAGCATTTT.

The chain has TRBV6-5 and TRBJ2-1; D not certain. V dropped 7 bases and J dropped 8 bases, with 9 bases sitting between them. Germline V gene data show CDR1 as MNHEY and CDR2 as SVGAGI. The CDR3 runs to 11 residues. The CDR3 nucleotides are TGTGCCAGCACGGGCGTCGATGAGCAGTTCTTC. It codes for CASTGVDEQFF.

The CDR3 protein is CASAPSGGARNEQFF. CDR3 in DNA: TGTGCTAGTGCCCCTAGCGGGGGGGCCAGGAATGAGCAGTTCTTC. V gene TRBV12-5 combines with J gene TRBJ2-1; the match to TRBD2 covers 12 bases. Per germline, CDR1 LGHNT and CDR2 FRNRAP. This CDR3 has 15 amino acids. The trim removed 7 bases at V and 7 bases at J, leaving 8 bases unmatched. Full variable domain (missing parts from reference TRBV12-5 and TRBJ2-1): DARVTQTPRHKVTEMGQEVTMRCQPILGHNTVFWYRQTMMQGLELLAYFRNRAPLDDSGMPKDRFSAEMPDATLATLKIQPSEPRDSAVYFCASAPSGGARNEQFFGPGTRLTVL.

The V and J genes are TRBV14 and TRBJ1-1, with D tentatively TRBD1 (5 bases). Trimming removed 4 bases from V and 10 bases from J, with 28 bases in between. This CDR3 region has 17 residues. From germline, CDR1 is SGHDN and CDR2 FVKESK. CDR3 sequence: CASSPENLAWPWGLAFF. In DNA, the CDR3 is TGTGCCAGCAGCCCTGAGAATCTCGCGTGGCCGTGGGGGTTAGCTTTCTTT. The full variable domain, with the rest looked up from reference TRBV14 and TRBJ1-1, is EAGVTQFPSHSVIEKGQTVTLRCDPISGHDNLYWYRRVMGKEIKFLLHFVKESKQDESGMPNNRFLAERTGGTYSTLKVQPAELEDSGVYFCASSPENLAWPWGLAFFGQGTRLTVV.

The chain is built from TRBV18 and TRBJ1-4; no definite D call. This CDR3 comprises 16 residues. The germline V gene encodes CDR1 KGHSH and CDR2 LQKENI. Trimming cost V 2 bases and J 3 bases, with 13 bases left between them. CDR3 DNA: TGTGCCAGCTCACCATCTCGGACGCCCTCTAATGAAAAACTGTTTTTT. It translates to CASSPSRTPSNEKLFF.

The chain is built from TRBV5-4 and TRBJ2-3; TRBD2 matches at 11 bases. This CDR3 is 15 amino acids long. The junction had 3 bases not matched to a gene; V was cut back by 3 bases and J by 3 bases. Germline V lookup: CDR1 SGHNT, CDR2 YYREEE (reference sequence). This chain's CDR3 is CASSYTSGGTDTQYF. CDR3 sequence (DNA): TGTGCCAGCAGCTATACTAGCGGGGGAACAGATACGCAGTATTTT. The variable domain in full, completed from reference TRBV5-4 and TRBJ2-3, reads ETGVTQSPTHLIKTRGQQVTLRCSSQSGHNTVSWYQQALGQGPQFIFQYYREEENGRGNFPPRFSGLQFPNYSSELNVNALELDDSALYLCASSYTSGGTDTQYFGPGTRLTVL.

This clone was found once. CDR3 DNA sequence: TGCGCCAGCAGCCCCCCGGGGGAGGGGGCGAATGAGCAGTTCTTC. Residues: CASSPPGEGANEQFF. The chain employs TRBV5-1 and TRBJ2-1; D tentatively fits TRBD1 or TRBD2 (7 bases each). Between the trimmed V and J ends, which lost 4 bases and 7 bases, there was a span of 18 bases. Germline CDR1 SGHRS, CDR2 YFSETQ. CDR3 size: 15 residues. The full variable domain, in which reference TRBV5-1 and TRBJ2-1 provide the parts outside the CDR3, is KAGVTQTPRYLIKTRGQQVTLSCSPISGHRSVSWYQQTPGQGLQFLFEYFSETQRNKGNFPGRFSGRQFSNSRSEMNVSTLELGDSALYLCASSPPGEGANEQFFGPGTRLTVL.

The chain's CDR3 is CASSQEMGGLTEAFF. The CDR3 DNA sequence: TGTGCCAGCAGCCAAGAAATGGGGGGCCTGACTGAAGCTTTCTTT. The chain joins TRBV14 to TRBJ1-1, with a possible D match to TRBD1 (6 bases). The length of the CDR3 is 15 residues. The germline V and J ends were trimmed by 0 bases and 5 bases, with 13 bases remaining between them. Germline V lookup: CDR1 SGHDN, CDR2 FVKESK.

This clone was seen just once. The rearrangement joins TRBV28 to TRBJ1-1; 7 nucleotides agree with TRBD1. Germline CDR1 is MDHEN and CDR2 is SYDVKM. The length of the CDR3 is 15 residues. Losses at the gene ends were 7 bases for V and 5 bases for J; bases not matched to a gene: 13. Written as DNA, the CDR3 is TGTGCCAGCACCCCAGCTGGCAGGGGGAGGACTGAAGCTTTCTTT. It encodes CASTPAGRGRTEAFF. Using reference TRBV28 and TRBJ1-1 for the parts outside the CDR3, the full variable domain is DVKVTQSSRYLVKRTGEKVFLECVQDMDHENMFWYRQDPGLGLRLIYFSYDVKMKEKGDIPEGYSVSREKKERFSLILESASTNQTSMYLCASTPAGRGRTEAFFGQGTRLTVV.

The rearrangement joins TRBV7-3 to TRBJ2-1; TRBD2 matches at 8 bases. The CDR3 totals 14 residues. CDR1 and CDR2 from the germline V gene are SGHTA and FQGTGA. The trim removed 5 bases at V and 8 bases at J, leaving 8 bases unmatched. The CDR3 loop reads CASSPRTSQDEQFF. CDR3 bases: TGTGCCAGCAGCCCGCGGACTAGCCAGGATGAGCAGTTCTTC.

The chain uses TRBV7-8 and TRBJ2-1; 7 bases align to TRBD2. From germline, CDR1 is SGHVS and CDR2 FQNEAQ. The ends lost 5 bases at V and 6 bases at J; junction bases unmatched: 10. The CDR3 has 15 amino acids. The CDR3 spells CASSPLGLMSNEQFF. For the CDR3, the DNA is TGTGCCAGCAGCCCCTTGGGACTAATGTCCAATGAGCAGTTCTTC.

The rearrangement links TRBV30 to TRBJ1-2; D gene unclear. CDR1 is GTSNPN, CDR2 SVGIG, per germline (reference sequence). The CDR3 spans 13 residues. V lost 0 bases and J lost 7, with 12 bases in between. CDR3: CAWSVLGITGYTF. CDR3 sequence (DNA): TGTGCCTGGAGTGTACTGGGGATTACTGGCTACACCTTC.

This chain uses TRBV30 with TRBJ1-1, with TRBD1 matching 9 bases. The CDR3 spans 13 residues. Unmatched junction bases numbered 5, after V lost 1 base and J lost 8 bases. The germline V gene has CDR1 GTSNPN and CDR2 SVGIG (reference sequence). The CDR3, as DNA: TGTGCCTGGAGTGGGGACAGGGCGTCCGAAGCTTTCTTT. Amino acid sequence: CAWSGDRASEAFF.

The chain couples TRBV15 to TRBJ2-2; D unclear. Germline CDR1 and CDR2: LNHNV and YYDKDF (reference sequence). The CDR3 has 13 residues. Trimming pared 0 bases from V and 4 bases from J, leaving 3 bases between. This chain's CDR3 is CATSRDTTGELFF. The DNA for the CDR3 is TGTGCCACCAGCAGAGATACCACCGGGGAGCTGTTTTTT.